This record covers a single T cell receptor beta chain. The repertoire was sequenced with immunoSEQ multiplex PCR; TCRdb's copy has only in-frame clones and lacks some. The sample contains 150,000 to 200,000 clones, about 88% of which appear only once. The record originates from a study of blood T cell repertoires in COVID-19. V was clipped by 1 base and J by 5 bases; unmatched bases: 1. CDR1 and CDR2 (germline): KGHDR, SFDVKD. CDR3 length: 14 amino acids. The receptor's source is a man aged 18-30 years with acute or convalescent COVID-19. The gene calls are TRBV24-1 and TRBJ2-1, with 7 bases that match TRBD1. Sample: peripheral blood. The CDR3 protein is CATSDLTGDNEQFF. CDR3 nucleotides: TGTGCCACCAGTGATTTAACAGGGGACAATGAGCAGTTCTTC.